This T cell receptor beta chain was captured in a study of patients and donors after allogeneic stem cell transplantation. CDR3 size: 15 residues. The V end lost 4 bases, the J end lost 5 bases, and 13 bases lay between the germline ends. The germline V gene encodes CDR1 SGHDT and CDR2 YYEEEE. One entry per CDR3 protein results from TCRdb running MiXCR on the RT-PCR reads. Altogether some 60,000 distinct CDR3 sequences are present, 13% being singletons, with the ten largest covering around 32%. The sequencing sample was made of blood, either unsorted or a sorted T cell fraction (not recorded which). The rearrangement joins TRBV5-6 to TRBJ1-6; a possible D gene is TRBD1 (5 bases). This clonotype was obtained from a human donor who was either an allogeneic HSCT recipient or a stem cell or donor lymphocyte infusion donor (not recorded which). It is not recorded whose cells these are; they may come from a transplant donor. This CDR3 reads CASSRQGLDNSPLHF. DNA of the CDR3: TGTGCCAGCAGCCGCCAGGGACTCGATAATTCACCCCTCCACTTT.